This T cell receptor (beta chain) was identified during a study of shared clonotypes between healthy human individuals. Study-wide background: A couple of female and a few male donors aged 18 to 49 were enrolled.

The CDR3 runs to 12 residues. The germline V gene encodes CDR1 MNHNS and CDR2 SASEGT. Trimming pared 2 bases from V and 6 bases from J, leaving 4 bases between. The study ran the assay at deep level. Produced via immunoSEQ multiplex PCR; TCRdb's table is partial and in-frame only. In the table there are more than 2 million clones, around 93% of which are singletons. Study observations and caveats: Larger estimated richness was generally seen in naive subsets than in memory subsets.

On this clone: The antigen is unknown.

CD45RO-negative CD8 cells positively selected for CCR7 made up the naive population, which excluded terminally differentiated effector memory CD45RA+ cells. The sequenced material came from naive CD8+ T cells from PBMCs. The receptor was derived from a man younger than 35 in good health. Some clones in this sample may be carry-over from other donors' samples. V gene TRBV6-1 combines with J gene TRBJ2-2; no clear D. CDR3 DNA sequence: TGTGCCAGCAGTGAAATGTCCGGGGAGCTGTTTTTT. Protein: CASSEMSGELFF.